The 21 T cell receptor beta chains presented below share a single source sample, sequenced in a study of cytomegalovirus exposure and HLA in healthy donors. The PCR contained 60 Vbeta and 13 Jbeta primers. The method was immunoSEQ multiplex PCR; TCRdb's version includes in-frame clones alone and lacks a portion of them. This sample has 95,000 or so clones, with 55% to 75% found just once. Sequenced sample: PBMCs. The receptors come from a woman aged 45-65 years in good health and CMV-seropositive.

The J gene is TRBJ2-1, the V gene TRBV7-2; 13 bases are shared with TRBD2. Germline V gene data show CDR1 as SGHTA and CDR2 as FQGNSA. The CDR3 runs 15 residues. V shed 5 bases and J 8 bases; nucleotides not matched to a gene: 6. CDR3 region: CASSPAGLAGDEQFF. CDR3 DNA sequence: TGTGCCAGCAGCCCCGCCGGACTAGCGGGAGATGAGCAGTTCTTC.

V is TRBV19 and J is TRBJ2-3; 11 nucleotides line up with TRBD2. Germline assignment: CDR1 LNHDA and CDR2 SQIVND (reference sequence). CDR3 length: 16 amino acids. V dropped 3 bases and J dropped 1; count of bases not matched to a gene: 3. The CDR3 region is CASSIATSGGTDTQYF. DNA of the CDR3: TGTGCCAGTAGTATCGCGACTAGCGGGGGCACAGATACGCAGTATTTT.

The chain combines TRBV5-4 with TRBJ2-1; 7 bases fit TRBD2. Germline V CDR1 and CDR2: SGHNT, YYREEE (reference sequence). This CDR3 has 16 residues. J gave up 0 bases and V 3 bases, and 6 bases lay outside the gene matches. CDR3 region: CASSWGAGSSYNEQFF. The CDR3 bases are TGTGCCAGCAGCTGGGGAGCGGGGAGCTCCTACAATGAGCAGTTCTTC.

There are a few counts of this clone. This rearrangement joins TRBV6-6 to TRBJ1-1; D ambiguous. Germline CDR1 is MNHNY and CDR2 is SVGAGI (reference sequence). V was trimmed by 7 bases and J by 4 bases, leaving 10 bases between them. This CDR3 spans 12 amino acids. CDR3 nucleotide sequence: TGTGCCAGCAAACCGGGAGGCACTGAAGCTTTCTTT. It codes for CASKPGGTEAFF.

The V and J genes are TRBV19 and TRBJ2-1; TRBD2 aligns across 9 bases. CDR3 size: 13 residues. Germline loops: CDR1 LNHDA, CDR2 SQIVND (reference sequence). The ends lost 7 bases at V and 9 bases at J; junction bases unmatched: 7. CDR3 DNA sequence: TGTGCCAGTAACCAGCGGGGGGCTGCTGAGCAGTTCTTC. Translation: CASNQRGAAEQFF. Supplemented by reference TRBV19 and TRBJ2-1, the full variable domain reads DGGITQSPKYLFRKEGQNVTLSCEQNLNHDAMYWYRQDPGQGLRLIYYSQIVNDFQKGDIAEGYSVSREKKESFPLTVTSAQKNPTAFYLCASNQRGAAEQFFGPGTRLTVL.

The rearrangement links TRBV7-8 to TRBJ1-2, with D hard to call. Germline V gives CDR1 SGHVS, CDR2 FQNEAQ. The CDR3 runs to 13 residues. V lost 4 bases and J 8 bases, leaving 14 bases between the germline ends. This CDR3 is CASSSTYQMGYTF. The CDR3 DNA sequence: TGTGCCAGCAGCTCCACGTATCAGATGGGCTACACCTTC.

With regard to this clone: This same CDR3 is encoded by further DNA sequences in the sample. J is TRBJ1-5 and V is TRBV28; tentatively, D is TRBD1 (6 bases). Germline assignment: CDR1 MDHEN and CDR2 SYDVKM. Trimming removed 6 bases from V and 1 base from J, with 10 bases in between. CDR3 size: 14 residues. CDR3 in amino acids: CASRGTGSNQPQHF. In DNA form, the CDR3 reads TGTGCCAGCAGAGGCACAGGGAGCAATCAGCCCCAGCATTTT. Together with reference TRBV28 and TRBJ1-5, the CDR3 gives the full variable domain: DVKVTQSSRYLVKRTGEKVFLECVQDMDHENMFWYRQDPGLGLRLIYFSYDVKMKEKGDIPEGYSVSREKKERFSLILESASTNQTSMYLCASRGTGSNQPQHFGDGTRLSIL.

The chain joins TRBV10-3 to TRBJ1-2; TRBD1 agrees at 7 bases. The CDR3 is 12 amino acids. V was clipped by 6 bases and J by 4 bases; unmatched bases: 2. Per the germline V gene, CDR1 is ENHRY and CDR2 is SYGVKD. CDR3 in DNA: TGTGCCATCAGGACAGGGATCTATGGCTACACCTTC. Residues: CAIRTGIYGYTF.

This clone was observed a handful of times. J is TRBJ2-3 and V is TRBV13; a possible D gene is TRBD2 (6 bases). V lost 2 bases, J lost 3 bases, and 9 bases lay in between. CDR1 and CDR2 from the germline V gene are PRHDT and FYEKMQ (reference sequence). The CDR3 has 14 amino acids. The CDR3 coding sequence is TGTGCCAGCAGCTTAAAGGCGGGGACAGATACGCAGTATTTT. Amino acid sequence: CASSLKAGTDTQYF.

V is TRBV7-2 and J is TRBJ2-5; 13 bases line up with TRBD2. Trimming took 7 bases from V and 4 from J; bases not matched to a gene: 6. Germline CDR1 reads SGHTA; CDR2 reads FQGNSA. This CDR3 is built from 15 residues. The CDR3: CASNQGLAGSETQYF. For the CDR3, the DNA is TGTGCCAGCAACCAGGGACTAGCGGGATCAGAGACCCAGTACTTC.

The chain joins TRBV5-4 to TRBJ1-6; D unresolved. V was shortened by 5 bases and J by 0 bases, with 6 bases between the two germline ends. Germline V lookup: CDR1 SGHNT, CDR2 YYREEE (reference sequence). CDR3 size: 14 residues. CDR3 in DNA: TGTGCCAGCAGTGGGAGCTCCTATAATTCACCCCTCCACTTT. Translating gives CASSGSSYNSPLHF.

This chain uses TRBV11-2 with TRBJ2-7; D remains ambiguous. The CDR3 is made up of 12 amino acids. Germline loops: CDR1 SGHAT, CDR2 FQNNGV. V was pared by 5 bases and J by 1 base, with 6 bases between. The CDR3 nucleotides are TGTGCCAGCAGCAGCGATTCCTACGAGCAGTACTTC. It codes for CASSSDSYEQYF.

This chain connects TRBV6-6 to TRBJ2-7, with TRBD2 as a possible D gene (6 bases). Germline CDR1 MNHNY, CDR2 SVGAGI (reference sequence). CDR3 length: 13 amino acids. V was cut by 1 base and J by 5 bases, with 9 bases left in between. The CDR3 sequence: CASSYYAGNEQYF. The CDR3 DNA reads as TGTGCCAGCAGTTACTATGCGGGGAACGAGCAGTACTTC.

The chain has TRBV28 and TRBJ1-1, with 7 nucleotides matching TRBD1. The CDR3 extends over 15 amino acids. Germline V lookup: CDR1 MDHEN, CDR2 SYDVKM. The V segment lost 7 bases and the J segment 6 bases; nucleotides outside the gene matches: 14. The CDR3 coding sequence is TGTGCCAGCATTGCAGGCAGGGGGAGTTGGGCTGAAGCTTTCTTT. This encodes CASIAGRGSWAEAFF.

This sequence joins TRBV7-8 and TRBJ2-2; 10 bases are shared with TRBD1. CDR3 length equals 15 residues. V lost 6 bases and J lost 6; bases outside the gene matches: 7. Germline CDR1 reads SGHVS; CDR2 reads FQNEAQ. Here the CDR3 DNA reads TGTGCCAGCAGAGACAGGGGGCGGGTTTCCGGGGAGCTGTTTTTT. This encodes CASRDRGRVSGELFF. The variable domain in full, with the rest retrieved from reference TRBV7-8 and TRBJ2-2, is GAGVSQSPRYKVAKRGQDVALRCDPISGHVSLFWYQQALGQGPEFLTYFQNEAQLDKSGLPSDRFFAERPEGSVSTLKIQRTQQEDSAVYLCASRDRGRVSGELFFGEGSRLTVL.

The chain combines TRBV5-1 with TRBJ2-7, with TRBD2 as a possible D gene (6 bases). The germline V and J ends were trimmed by 4 bases and 2 bases, with 13 bases remaining between them. The V gene's germline CDR1 is SGHRS and CDR2 YFSETQ. This CDR3 is 14 amino acids long. CDR3 DNA: TGCGCCAGCAGCCAGAATGCGGGACCCTACGAGCAGTACTTC. It codes for CASSQNAGPYEQYF.

The rearrangement uses TRBV19 and TRBJ2-7; TRBD1 is a possible D gene (6 bases). Per germline, CDR1 LNHDA and CDR2 SQIVND (reference sequence). The CDR3 length is 16 residues. V gave up 6 bases and J gave up 0 bases, with 18 bases separating them. The CDR3 here is CASSRYGGQSSYEQYF. The DNA for the CDR3 is TGTGCCAGTAGCAGATATGGGGGACAAAGCTCCTACGAGCAGTACTTC.

The chain combines TRBV11-3 with TRBJ2-2, with a tentative D call TRBD2 (5 bases). Germline assignment: CDR1 SGHNT and CDR2 YENEEA. There are 16 residues in the CDR3. Trimming took off 1 base at V and 4 bases at J, with 13 bases between the two ends. Here the CDR3 reads CASSLGGAQSTGELFF. CDR3 DNA sequence: TGTGCCAGCAGCTTAGGGGGAGCACAGAGCACCGGGGAGCTGTTTTTT.

This chain uses TRBV27 with TRBJ2-1, with 10 bases lining up with TRBD2. Germline trimming cut 3 bases from V and 4 bases from J; bases unmatched to any gene: 6. The CDR3 length is 16 residues. CDR1 is MNHEY, CDR2 SMNVEV, per germline (reference sequence). The CDR3 loop is CASSFTTSGFYNEQFF. The CDR3 DNA reads TGTGCCAGCAGTTTCACGACTAGCGGGTTTTACAATGAGCAGTTCTTC.

The rearrangement uses TRBV5-6 and TRBJ2-1; 8 bases are a match to TRBD2. Per the germline V gene, CDR1 is SGHDT and CDR2 is YYEEEE. This CDR3 has 16 amino acids. Trimming at V came to 0 bases and at J to 12 bases, leaving 14 bases not matched to a gene. The CDR3 nucleotides read TGTGCCAGCAGCTTGGCCACGGCCAGGGGCGCGGGGGGGCAGTTCTTC. Translated, it gives CASSLATARGAGGQFF.

This clone has more than one count but fewer than ten. This rearrangement joins TRBV9 to TRBJ2-1; 11 bases are shared with TRBD2. V trimming: 4 bases; J trimming: 0 bases; junction bases outside the gene matches: 18. The germline CDR1 and CDR2 sequences are SGDLS and YYNGEE. CDR3 length: 21 amino acids. The chain's CDR3 is CASSYMPGTSGIISSYNEQFF. DNA for the CDR3: TGTGCCAGCAGCTACATGCCGGGGACTAGCGGAATAATTAGCTCCTACAATGAGCAGTTCTTC. The variable domain in full, completed from reference TRBV9 and TRBJ2-1, reads DSGVTQTPKHLITATGQRVTLRCSPRSGDLSVYWYQQSLDQGLQFLIQYYNGEERAKGNILERFSAQQFPDLHSELNLSSLELGDSALYFCASSYMPGTSGIISSYNEQFFGPGTRLTVL.